This TCR beta chain was recorded in a study of radiation and T cells in renal cell carcinoma. The CDR3 is 13 amino acids. V lost 2 bases, J lost 6 bases, and 8 bases lay in between. Germline CDR1 and CDR2: SGHVS and FNYEAQ. Using immunoSEQ multiplex PCR, the repertoire was profiled, and TCRdb retains in-frame clones only, with some absent. The table lists just over 15,000 clones, 64% of them singletons, with roughly a quarter in the top ten. This clone has only a few counts. Its target is unknown. The treatment here: 15 Gy SBRT to primary tumor, nephrectomy 4 weeks later. Broader study findings: Top tumor clonotypes rose in blood 2 weeks post-radiation, then contracted.

The receptor was isolated from a woman aged 70-85 years with renal cell carcinoma. The chain is built from TRBV7-6 and TRBJ1-5, with a possible D match to TRBD1 (5 bases). The sequencing used tumor tissue, collected from a patient whose treatment included radiotherapy and nephrectomy. The CDR3 spells CASSLQGSQPQHF. CDR3 bases: TGTGCCAGCAGCTTACAGGGCAGTCAGCCCCAGCATTTT.